Each of the 13 T cell receptor beta chains below was sequenced from the same sample in a study of regulatory T cells in long-lasting Graves disease. Researchers made TCR beta libraries by using iRepertoire HTBI primers and running Arm-PCR on CDR3 regions. Using its own MiXCR run on the multiplex PCR reads, TCRdb lists one record per CDR3 protein. Of about half a million distinct CDR3 sequences in the sample, under 25% were seen once. The time point was: persistent/refractory GD, antithyroid drugs over 5 years with positive TRAb. Preparation of the TCR library used RNA extracted from PBMCs. Sequenced here: peripheral blood mononuclear cells (PBMCs), sampled when the disease was refractory, from a patient treated with antithyroid drugs. These receptors came from a female donor with Graves disease.

Many counts were recorded for this clonotype. The chain employs TRBV28 and TRBJ2-7; a possible D gene is TRBD2 (7 bases). CDR1 is MDHEN, CDR2 SYDVKM, per germline. V dropped 6 bases and J dropped 6 bases, with 21 bases sitting between them. This CDR3 contains 15 residues. The CDR3 loop reads CASRPYPTGRVEQYF. Written as DNA, the CDR3 is TGTGCCAGCAGGCCATACCCAACAGGGAGGGTCGAGCAGTACTTC.

This clonotype appeared a few times. The chain couples TRBV19 to TRBJ2-7; D tentatively fits TRBD1 or TRBD2 (5 bases each). In germline, CDR1 is LNHDA, CDR2 SQIVND (reference sequence). The CDR3 consists of 16 residues. V lost 4 bases and J 5 bases, leaving 21 bases between the germline ends. The CDR3 sequence: CASSTGTSTKYHEQYF. CDR3 DNA: TGTGCCAGTAGTACCGGGACGTCGACTAAGTACCACGAGCAGTACTTC.

Ten or more counts support this clonotype. The chain uses TRBV13 and TRBJ2-7; the match to TRBD1 covers 7 bases. CDR1 is PRHDT and CDR2 is FYEKMQ in the germline V gene (reference sequence). The length of the CDR3 is 15 residues. Trimming took 2 bases from V and 2 from J; bases not matched to a gene: 6. CDR3 sequence (DNA): TGTGCCAGCAGCTTACCCGGGACAGTGCCCTACGAGCAGTACTTC. Its protein is CASSLPGTVPYEQYF.

V usage is TRBV24-1 and J usage is TRBJ2-7, with 8 bases lining up with TRBD1. V lost 3 bases and J lost 5; bases outside the gene matches: 8. Germline CDR1 KGHDR, CDR2 SFDVKD. The CDR3 contains 15 residues. The CDR3 here is CATSDTMDRVDEQYF. Written as DNA, the CDR3 is TGTGCCACCAGTGATACGATGGACAGGGTGGACGAGCAGTACTTC.

This clonotype was recorded many times. This sequence joins TRBV15 and TRBJ2-5; D could derive from TRBD1 or TRBD2 (5 bases each). V was cut by 5 bases and J by 1 base, with 8 bases left in between. This CDR3 has 13 residues. Germline CDR1 reads LNHNV; CDR2 reads YYDKDF (reference sequence). The CDR3: CATSRGLQETQYF. Here the CDR3 DNA reads TGTGCCACCAGCCGGGGCCTCCAAGAGACCCAGTACTTC.

The sample holds many counts of this clonotype. The chain uses TRBV28 and TRBJ1-6; 7 nucleotides line up with TRBD1. The J segment lost 9 bases and the V segment lost 3 bases, leaving 11 bases of the junction unmatched. The CDR3 is 16 residues long. Germline V gene sequence: CDR1 MDHEN, CDR2 SYDVKM. CDR3: CASSLRGYRGGSPLHF. DNA of the CDR3: TGTGCCAGCAGTTTGCGGGGATACAGGGGAGGTTCACCCCTCCACTTT.

This clonotype has at least ten counts. V usage is TRBV28 and J usage is TRBJ2-7, with TRBD1 matching over 9 bases. Germline V lookup: CDR1 MDHEN, CDR2 SYDVKM. V dropped 7 bases and J dropped 6; count of bases not matched to a gene: 7. The CDR3 covers 13 residues. The CDR3 loop reads CASTWGQGGEQYF. In nucleotides, the CDR3 is TGTGCCAGCACCTGGGGACAGGGCGGCGAGCAGTACTTC.

This clonotype was found a few times. The chain joins TRBV28 to TRBJ1-5; D is undetermined. The germline V and J ends were trimmed by 6 bases and 0 bases, with 21 bases remaining between them. Germline CDR1 MDHEN, CDR2 SYDVKM. The CDR3 covers 18 residues. The CDR3 sequence is CASSHPAPRIGSNQPQHF. The DNA for the CDR3 is TGTGCCAGCAGCCACCCCGCACCCCGTATTGGTAGCAATCAGCCCCAGCATTTT.

This clonotype was detected only a few times. J is TRBJ2-1 and V is TRBV28; D remains ambiguous. V was shortened by 1 base and J by 1 base, with 11 bases between the two germline ends. Germline-derived CDR1 and CDR2 are MDHEN and SYDVKM. The CDR3 runs 16 residues. The CDR3 coding sequence is TGTGCCAGCAGTTTATTTTCGAGGTCGTCCTACAATGAGCAGTTCTTC. Encoded protein: CASSLFSRSSYNEQFF.

The rearrangement uses TRBV28 and TRBJ2-1, with TRBD1 matching 10 bases. With V trimmed by 2 bases and J by 5 bases, 3 bases remained unmatched. This CDR3 is built from 15 residues. Germline values: CDR1 MDHEN, CDR2 SYDVKM. CDR3 region: CASSLGTGEHNEQFF. CDR3 in DNA: TGTGCCAGCAGTTTAGGGACAGGGGAACACAATGAGCAGTTCTTC. The whole variable domain, remainder taken from reference TRBV28 and TRBJ2-1, is DVKVTQSSRYLVKRTGEKVFLECVQDMDHENMFWYRQDPGLGLRLIYFSYDVKMKEKGDIPEGYSVSREKKERFSLILESASTNQTSMYLCASSLGTGEHNEQFFGPGTRLTVL.

V is TRBV7-2 and J is TRBJ1-1, with D maybe TRBD1 (5 bases). CDR3 length: 15 residues. In germline, CDR1 is SGHTA, CDR2 FQGNSA. Trimming took off 2 bases at V and 1 base at J, with 11 bases between the two ends. Here the CDR3 reads CASSLQGGANTEAFF. CDR3 sequence (DNA): TGTGCCAGCAGCTTACAGGGTGGAGCGAACACTGAAGCTTTCTTT. Full variable domain (rest looked up from reference TRBV7-2 and TRBJ1-1): GAGVSQSPSNKVTEKGKDVELRCDPISGHTALYWYRQSLGQGLEFLIYFQGNSAPDKSGLPSDRFSAERTGGSVSTLTIQRTQQEDSAVYLCASSLQGGANTEAFFGQGTRLTVV.

This clonotype was seen many times. The chain is built from TRBV11-2 and TRBJ1-2; D call uncertain. The CDR3 is 13 residues long. Deletions cut 3 bases from V and 6 bases from J, with 11 bases between. In germline, CDR1 is SGHAT, CDR2 FQNNGV. The CDR3 DNA reads TGTGCCAGCAGCTTGGGGTCAGAGGATGGCTACACCTTC. Its translation is CASSLGSEDGYTF.

This chain connects TRBV20-1 to TRBJ1-4; D gene uncertain. The CDR3 has 13 residues. The germline V gene has CDR1 DFQATT and CDR2 SNEGSKA (reference sequence). The germline V and J ends were trimmed by 7 bases and 3 bases, with 12 bases remaining between them. The CDR3 region has the DNA TGCAGTGTCGGTCTGGTGGCTAATGAAAAACTGTTTTTT. It codes for CSVGLVANEKLFF.